Each of the 24 T cell receptor beta chains below was sequenced from the same sample in a study of T-cell reconstitution after alpha-beta-depleted transplantation in children. Library preparation (for TCRbeta) was performed with unique molecular identifiers. MiXCR, run by TCRdb on the PCR reads, gives a single entry per CDR3 protein. Found here are approximately 290,000 distinct CDR3 sequences, around 10% of them singletons; the top ten hold 23%. The sequencing here drew on peripheral blood, taken 180 days after TCRalphabeta/CD19-depleted stem cell transplant. Source of these receptors: a male patient aged 2-15 years who had a stem cell transplant for chronic granulomatous disease, so the T cells may come from the graft donor.

The V call is TRBV4-2, the J call TRBJ1-1; possible D gene TRBD1, 5 bases. This CDR3 has 14 amino acids. Germline V gene sequence: CDR1 LGHNA, CDR2 YNFKEQ. Trimming cost V 4 bases and J 5 bases, with 14 bases left between them. For the CDR3, the DNA is TGTGCCAGCAGCCTCTACAGGTGGGAAACTGAAGCTTTCTTT. Translation: CASSLYRWETEAFF.

This clonotype was recorded only once. A much larger clone sits a single nucleotide away, making a read error possible. The chain is built from TRBV5-4 and TRBJ2-3; D possibly corresponds to TRBD2 (5 bases). The CDR3 totals 15 residues. Germline V CDR1 and CDR2: SGHNT, YYREEE (reference sequence). CDR3 in amino acids: CASSLVVSSTDTQDF. The CDR3 DNA sequence: TGTGCCAGCAGCTTGGTAGTGTCTAGCACAGATACGCAGGATTTT. The entire variable domain, with the rest obtained from reference TRBV5-4 and TRBJ2-3, is as follows: ETGVTQSPTHLIKTRGQQVTLRCSSQSGHNTVSWYQQALGQGPQFIFQYYREEENGRGNFPPRFSGLQFPNYSSELNVNALELDDSALYLCASSLVVSSTDTQDFGPGTRLTVL.

V and J are TRBV20-1 and TRBJ2-2, with a possible D match to TRBD2 (5 bases). The CDR3 length is 14 residues. V was shortened by 7 bases and J by 0 bases, with 12 bases between the two germline ends. The germline V gene encodes CDR1 DFQATT and CDR2 SNEGSKA (reference sequence). CDR3 loop: CSVEGRPNTGELFF. The CDR3 DNA reads TGCAGTGTTGAGGGCAGGCCGAACACCGGGGAGCTGTTTTTT.

This clonotype came up many times. The chain employs TRBV7-2 and TRBJ1-6; D call uncertain. Germline V lookup: CDR1 SGHTA, CDR2 FQGNSA. V shed 6 bases and J shed 6 bases, with 15 bases lying between them. The CDR3 is 15 residues long. The CDR3 nucleotides are TGTGCCAGCAGTCCCGACAACAACCTTAATTCACCCCTCCACTTT. It encodes CASSPDNNLNSPLHF.

The chain couples TRBV19 to TRBJ2-1; 14 bases agree with TRBD2. CDR1 is LNHDA, CDR2 SQIVND, per germline (reference sequence). This CDR3 has 15 residues. The V gene end was trimmed by 6 bases and the J gene end by 6 bases; junction bases not matched to a gene: 4. DNA for the CDR3: TGTGCCAGTAGCCTGACTAGCGGGAGGGCCAATGAGCAGTTCTTC. Translated: CASSLTSGRANEQFF. Variable domain in full (rest from reference TRBV19 and TRBJ2-1): DGGITQSPKYLFRKEGQNVTLSCEQNLNHDAMYWYRQDPGQGLRLIYYSQIVNDFQKGDIAEGYSVSREKKESFPLTVTSAQKNPTAFYLCASSLTSGRANEQFFGPGTRLTVL.

The rearrangement links TRBV20-1 to TRBJ1-5, with a tentative D call TRBD1 (5 bases). V dropped 4 bases and J dropped 4 bases, with 17 bases sitting between them. CDR3 length: 15 residues. The germline CDR1 and CDR2 sequences are DFQATT and SNEGSKA (reference sequence). The CDR3 DNA follows: TGCAGTGCTATTTTCCTCGGGGGAAAGAATCAGCCCCAGCATTTT. This encodes CSAIFLGGKNQPQHF.

This chain links TRBV3-1 with TRBJ2-1, with a possible D match to TRBD2 (5 bases). The CDR3 length is 16 residues. Trimming cost V 0 bases and J 2 bases, with 11 bases left between them. CDR1 is LGHDT and CDR2 is YNNKEL in the germline V gene (reference sequence). CDR3 in amino acids: CASSQEWERPYNEQFF. In DNA form, the CDR3 reads TGTGCCAGCAGCCAAGAATGGGAGCGACCCTACAATGAGCAGTTCTTC.

This clonotype appeared a few times. J is TRBJ2-7 and V is TRBV30; TRBD2 agrees at 7 bases. With 0 bases clipped from V and 0 bases from J, the junction kept 23 bases outside the gene matches. The germline gives CDR1 GTSNPN, CDR2 SVGIG (reference sequence). The CDR3 runs to 21 residues. CDR3 sequence (DNA): TGTGCCTGGAGTGTAAGGCGCATGTGGGAGGGCCTAGCAAGATACTCCTACGAGCAGTACTTC. Protein product: CAWSVRRMWEGLARYSYEQYF.

The chain recombines TRBV18 with TRBJ2-7; D gene unclear. Deletions cut 1 base from V and 3 bases from J, with 13 bases between. CDR3 length: 15 residues. Looked up from germline, CDR1 is KGHSH and CDR2 is LQKENI. The CDR3 is CASSPLRTEFYEQYF. DNA of the CDR3: TGTGCCAGCTCACCACTTAGAACGGAGTTCTACGAGCAGTACTTC.

This clonotype was recorded many times. The rearrangement joins TRBV29-1 to TRBJ2-5, with D uncertain. The CDR3 length is 11 residues. The germline gives CDR1 SQVTM, CDR2 ANQGSEA. The germline V and J ends were trimmed by 7 bases and 4 bases, with 10 bases remaining between them. This CDR3 reads CSGEVIETQYF. The CDR3 DNA reads TGCAGCGGGGAAGTTATAGAGACCCAGTACTTC.

This clonotype was seen many times. V usage is TRBV7-2 and J usage is TRBJ1-2; the D is unclear. CDR1 and CDR2 from the germline V gene are SGHTA and FQGNSA. The CDR3 has 15 residues. The V and J ends lost 5 bases and 4 bases respectively, with 17 bases between them. CDR3 loop: CASSQPDIRAYGYTF. The CDR3 DNA reads TGTGCCAGCAGCCAACCCGATATTCGTGCCTATGGCTACACCTTC.

This clonotype showed up many times. The chain employs TRBV20-1 and TRBJ2-1, with D possibly TRBD2 on 5 matching bases. V lost 6 bases and J 3 bases, leaving 15 bases between the germline ends. Germline assignment: CDR1 DFQATT and CDR2 SNEGSKA (reference sequence). There are 14 residues in the CDR3. In DNA, the CDR3 is TGCAGTGCCCCACGCGGGTCATACTACAATGAGCAGTTCTTC. Protein sequence: CSAPRGSYYNEQFF.

About this clonotype itself: A read error may explain this, as a much larger clone is one base away. This rearrangement joins TRBV18 to TRBJ2-5, with a possible D match to TRBD1 (6 bases). Germline CDR1 KGHSH, CDR2 LQKENI. The CDR3 spans 16 residues. The CDR3 reads CASSSPARGNQESQYF. The CDR3, as DNA: TGTGCCAGCTCATCCCCAGCCAGGGGAAACCAAGAGAGCCAGTACTTC.

This clonotype was seen repeatedly, ten times or more. V is TRBV5-5 and J is TRBJ1-5; a possible D gene is TRBD1 (5 bases). This CDR3 is built from 15 residues. Looked up from germline, CDR1 is SGHKS and CDR2 is YYEKEE (reference sequence). V shed 5 bases and J shed 7 bases, with 19 bases lying between them. The CDR3 nucleotides are TGTGCCAGCAGGCGCGGGGACTCGAAGGGACAGCCCCAGCATTTT. It is translated as CASRRGDSKGQPQHF.

Comments on this clonotype: A much larger clone lies one base from this, so it may be a read error. J is TRBJ2-2 and V is TRBV20-1; D ambiguous. Germline V CDR1 and CDR2: DFQATT, SNEGSKA (reference sequence). This CDR3 comprises 13 residues. CDR3 sequence reads: CCASGRGTGELFF. CDR3 DNA: TGCTGTGCTAGTGGGCGTGGCACCGGGGAGCTGTTTTTT.

This clonotype was counted at least ten times. The genes are TRBV20-1 and TRBJ2-4; either TRBD1 or TRBD2 may supply D (5 bases each). This CDR3 contains 15 residues. The germline CDR1 and CDR2 sequences are DFQATT and SNEGSKA (reference sequence). V was shortened by 5 bases and J by 0 bases, with 14 bases between the two germline ends. The CDR3 bases are TGCAGTGCTCCCGGGACCCCGATAGCCAAAAACATTCAGTACTTC. It codes for CSAPGTPIAKNIQYF.

As concerns this clonotype: Possible read error: a much larger clone is one base away. The rearrangement links TRBV28 to TRBJ2-5, with TRBD1 identical over 8 bases. The germline gives CDR1 MDHEN, CDR2 SYDVKM. The CDR3 runs 13 residues. Here the CDR3 DNA reads TGTTCCAGCAGTAAACAGGGGGTAGGGACCCAGTACTTC. Amino acid sequence: CSSSKQGVGTQYF. Variable domain in full (rest from reference TRBV28 and TRBJ2-5): DVKVTQSSRYLVKRTGEKVFLECVQDMDHENMFWYRQDPGLGLRLIYFSYDVKMKEKGDIPEGYSVSREKKERFSLILESASTNQTSMYLCSSSKQGVGTQYFGPGTRLLVL.

This clonotype was found a few times. The chain links TRBV5-5 to TRBJ1-2; D possibly corresponds to TRBD1 (6 bases). The V gene's germline CDR1 is SGHKS and CDR2 YYEKEE (reference sequence). V lost 1 base, J lost 4 bases, and 11 bases lay in between. This CDR3 comprises 14 residues. This chain's CDR3 is CASSLNRDIYGYTF. CDR3 coding DNA: TGTGCCAGCAGCTTGAACAGGGACATCTATGGCTACACCTTC.

This clonotype was found many times. V gene TRBV7-9 combines with J gene TRBJ2-7; D tentatively reads TRBD1 or TRBD2 (5 bases each). Germline V gene lookup returns CDR1 SEHNR and CDR2 FQNEAQ (reference sequence). This CDR3 spans 15 amino acids. Trimming took 1 base from V and 3 from J, leaving 13 bases between them. The CDR3 DNA sequence: TGTGCCAGCAGCTTAGGGGCCGGGGCAATCTACGAGCAGTACTTC. Protein sequence: CASSLGAGAIYEQYF.

The table lists this clonotype with a few counts. This chain joins TRBV5-4 and TRBJ2-1, with TRBD2 matching over 8 bases. The J segment lost 9 bases and the V segment lost 4 bases, leaving 18 bases of the junction unmatched. Germline V CDR1 and CDR2: SGHNT, YYREEE (reference sequence). CDR3 length equals 17 residues. Here the CDR3 DNA reads TGTGCCAGCAGCAAGGGACTAGTTACACATTTCATTTTTGAGCAGTTCTTC. As protein: CASSKGLVTHFIFEQFF.

Many counts were recorded for this clonotype. V and J are TRBV7-9 and TRBJ2-5; D gene ambiguous. The CDR3 runs to 14 residues. The V end lost 1 base, the J end lost 5 bases, and 11 bases lay between the germline ends. The germline V gene has CDR1 SEHNR and CDR2 FQNEAQ (reference sequence). CDR3 amino acids: CASSLVTKVETQYF. The CDR3 DNA is TGTGCCAGCAGCTTAGTTACCAAGGTGGAGACCCAGTACTTC.

This clonotype has at least ten counts. The chain's CDR3 is CASSLGRDREQYF. CDR3 nucleotide sequence: TGTGCCAGCAGCTTGGGGAGGGATCGTGAGCAGTACTTC. The V and J genes are TRBV7-3 and TRBJ2-7; 7 nucleotides agree with TRBD2. The CDR3 runs to 13 residues. J gave up 7 bases and V 3 bases, and 6 bases lay outside the gene matches. CDR1 is SGHTA, CDR2 FQGTGA, per germline.

This clonotype has at least ten counts. This chain links TRBV29-1 with TRBJ1-4; 7 bases agree with TRBD1. The CDR3 extends over 15 amino acids. The ends lost 5 bases at V and 1 base at J; junction bases unmatched: 7. Germline-derived CDR1 and CDR2 are SQVTM and ANQGSEA. CDR3 in DNA: TGCAGCGTTCCTTACTCAGGGGGAACTAATGAAAAACTGTTTTTT. Protein: CSVPYSGGTNEKLFF.

This clonotype came up many times. The chain joins TRBV5-1 to TRBJ2-2; 8 nucleotides line up with TRBD1. This CDR3 comprises 15 residues. Per the germline V gene, CDR1 is SGHRS and CDR2 is YFSETQ. The J segment lost 5 bases and the V segment lost 3 bases, leaving 6 bases of the junction unmatched. CDR3 bases: TGCGCCAGCAGCTCGACAGGGGTTAGGACCGGGGAGCTGTTTTTT. Its translation: CASSSTGVRTGELFF.